This T cell receptor beta chain was sequenced during a study of T-cell reconstitution after alpha-beta-depleted transplantation in children. General study findings and limits: Roughly two months post-transplant, alpha-beta T cells reportedly originated from several hundred graft clones that had expanded.

V shed 4 bases, J shed 3 bases, and the junction held 11 bases outside the gene matches. Looked up from germline, CDR1 is SGDLS and CDR2 is YYNGEE. This CDR3 contains 17 residues. The authors prepared the TCRbeta library with unique molecular identifiers. Each CDR3 protein gets one entry after TCRdb re-called the PCR reads with MiXCR. The data show approximately 290,000 distinct CDR3 sequences, with roughly 12% seen just once and around 24% held by the top ten. The table lists this clonotype with many counts. What it binds is not known. The J gene is TRBJ2-2, the V gene TRBV9; 8 bases are shared with TRBD2. The clonotype was recovered from a male patient between 2 and 10 years old who had a stem cell transplant for chronic granulomatous disease, so the T cells may come from the graft donor. Sample: peripheral blood, taken 180 days after TCRalphabeta/CD19-depleted stem cell transplant. The CDR3 bases are TGTGCCAGCAGCAAGGGGAGCGGGAGAGGGGACACCGGGGAGCTGTTTTTT. It yields the protein CASSKGSGRGDTGELFF.